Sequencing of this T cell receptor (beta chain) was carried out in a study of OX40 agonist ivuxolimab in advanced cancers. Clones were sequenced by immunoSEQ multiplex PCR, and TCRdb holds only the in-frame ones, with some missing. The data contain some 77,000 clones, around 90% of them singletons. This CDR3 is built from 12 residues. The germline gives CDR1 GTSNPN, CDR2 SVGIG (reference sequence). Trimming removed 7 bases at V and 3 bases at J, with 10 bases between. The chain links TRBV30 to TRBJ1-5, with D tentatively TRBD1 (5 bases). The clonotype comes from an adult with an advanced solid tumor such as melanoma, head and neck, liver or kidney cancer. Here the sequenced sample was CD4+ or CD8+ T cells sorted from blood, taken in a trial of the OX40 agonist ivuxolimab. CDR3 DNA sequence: TGTGCCTCGGGACTGTACAATCAGCCCCAGCATTTT. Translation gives CASGLYNQPQHF.